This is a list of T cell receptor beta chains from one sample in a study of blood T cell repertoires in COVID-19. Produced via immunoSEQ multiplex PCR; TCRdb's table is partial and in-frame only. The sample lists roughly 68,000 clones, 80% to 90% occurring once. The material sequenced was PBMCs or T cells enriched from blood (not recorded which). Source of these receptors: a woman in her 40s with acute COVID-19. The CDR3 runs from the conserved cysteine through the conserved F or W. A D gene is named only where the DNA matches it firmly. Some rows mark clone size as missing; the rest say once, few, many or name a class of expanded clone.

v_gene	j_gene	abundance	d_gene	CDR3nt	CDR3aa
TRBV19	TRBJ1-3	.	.	TGTGCCAGCCGCCTCGACAGGAGCTCTGGAAACACCATATATTTT	CASRLDRSSGNTIYF
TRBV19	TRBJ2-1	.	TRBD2	TGTGCCAGTAGTCCCCCGGGACTAGCGGAGCAGTTCTTC	CASSPPGLAEQFF
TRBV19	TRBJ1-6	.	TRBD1	TGTGCCACTAACGGACAGGCTGAAAATTCACCCCTCCACTTT	CATNGQAENSPLHF
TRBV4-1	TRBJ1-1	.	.	TGCGCCAGCAGCCATCCAGGGGCAGCAAACACTGAAGCTTTCTTT	CASSHPGAANTEAFF
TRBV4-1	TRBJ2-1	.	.	TGCGCCAGCAGCCAAGGTTCGAATGAGCAGTTCTTC	CASSQGSNEQFF
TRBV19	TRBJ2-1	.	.	TGTGCCAGTAGTATAGTTACAGGGTTCGATGAGCAGTTCTTC	CASSIVTGFDEQFF
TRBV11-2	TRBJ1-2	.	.	TGTGCCAGCAGCTTTGATCGGGGAATGGCTGGCTACACCTTC	CASSFDRGMAGYTF
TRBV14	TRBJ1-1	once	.	TGTGCCAGCAGCACCCCGGGACACCCGAACACTGAAGCTTTCTTT	CASSTPGHPNTEAFF
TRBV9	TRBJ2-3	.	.	TGTGCCAGCAGCGTAGACGGGAGCACAGATACGCAGTATTTT	CASSVDGSTDTQYF
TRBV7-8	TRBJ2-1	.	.	TGTGCCAGCAGCGTTCTGCTGAAGAGTCTTGAGGACAATGAGCAGTTCTTC	CASSVLLKSLEDNEQFF
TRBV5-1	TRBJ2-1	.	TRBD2	TGCGCCAGCAGCTTGGATCAGGGACTAGCGGGGGTAGAGCAGTTCTTC	CASSLDQGLAGVEQFF
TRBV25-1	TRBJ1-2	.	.	TGTGCCAGCAGTACGGGACACGGAGGCTACACCTTC	CASSTGHGGYTF
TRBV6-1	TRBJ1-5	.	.	TGTGCCAGCAGTGAAGTTGTATTCCGGACAGCCCGCAATCAGCCCCAGCATTTT	CASSEVVFRTARNQPQHF
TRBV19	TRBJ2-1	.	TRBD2	TGTGCCAGCATAAATAGCGGGGACGATTATTCGAATGAGCAGTTCTTC	CASINSGDDYSNEQFF
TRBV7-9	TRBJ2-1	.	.	TGTGCCAGCAGCCCCAGCCCCAGGGGTGGGCAATGGGATGAGCAGTTCTTC	CASSPSPRGGQWDEQFF
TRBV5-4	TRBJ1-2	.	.	TGTGCCAGCAGCTACGACAGGTTGGGCGGCTACACCTTC	CASSYDRLGGYTF
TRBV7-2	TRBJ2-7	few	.	TGTGCCAGCAGCCCGGGACTGTTATACGAGCAGTACTTC	CASSPGLLYEQYF
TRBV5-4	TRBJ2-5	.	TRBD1	TGTGCCAGCAGCTCCCGGGACAGGGCGTATGAGACCCAGTACTTC	CASSSRDRAYETQYF
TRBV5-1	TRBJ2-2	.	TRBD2	TGCGCCAGCAGCTTATCGCGGGGGACCGGGGAGCTGTTTTTT	CASSLSRGTGELFF
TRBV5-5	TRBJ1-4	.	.	TGTGCCAGCAGCACACGACAGGCCTCAACTAATGAAAAACTGTTTTTT	CASSTRQASTNEKLFF
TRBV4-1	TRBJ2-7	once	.	TGCGCCAGCAGCCAAGATGGAGCATACGAGCAGTACTTC	CASSQDGAYEQYF
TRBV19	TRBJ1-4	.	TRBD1	TGTGCCAGTAGTAGGGACAGACGTAATGAAAAACTGTTTTTT	CASSRDRRNEKLFF
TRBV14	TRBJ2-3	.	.	TGTGCCAGCAGCCAAGATCACGGTCAGGGGCGAGATACGCAGTATTTT	CASSQDHGQGRDTQYF
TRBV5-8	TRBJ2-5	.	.	TGTGCCAGCAGCTTGGTTCGGGGAGAGACCCAGTACTTC	CASSLVRGETQYF
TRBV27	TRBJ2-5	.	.	TGTGCCAGCAGTTTTCGGGGTCAGCAAGAGACCCAGTACTTC	CASSFRGQQETQYF
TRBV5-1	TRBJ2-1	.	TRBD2	TGCGCCAGCAGCTTTTTCCCTAGCGGGGGGATCAACTACAATGAGCAGTTCTTC	CASSFFPSGGINYNEQFF
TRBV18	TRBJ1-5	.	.	TGTGCCAGCTCACCAGTGACAGAGAATCAGCCCCAGCATTTT	CASSPVTENQPQHF
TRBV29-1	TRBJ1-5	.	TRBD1	TGCAGCGTACGACAGGGAAATCAGCCCCAGCATTTT	CSVRQGNQPQHF
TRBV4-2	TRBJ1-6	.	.	TGTGCCAGCAGCCAAGAGCCAGGAAAGAATAATTCACCCCTCCACTTT	CASSQEPGKNNSPLHF
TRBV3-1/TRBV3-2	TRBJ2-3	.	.	TGTGCCAGCAGCCCCGGGATCCGGGGAGATACGCAGTATTTT	CASSPGIRGDTQYF
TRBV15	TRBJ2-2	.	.	TGTGCCACCCTCAGCGCGAACACCGGGGAGCTGTTTTTT	CATLSANTGELFF
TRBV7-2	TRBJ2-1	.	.	TGTGCCAGCAGCTTGAGGGGGGGGGATCATATCTCGCAGTTCTTC	CASSLRGGDHISQFF
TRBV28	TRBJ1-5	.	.	TGTGCCAGCAGTTCGAATAGGGCGCAGGAGGAATATCAGCCCCAGCATTTT	CASSSNRAQEEYQPQHF
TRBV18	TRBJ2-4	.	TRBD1	TGTGCCAGCTCACCCTTACAGGGGGGAAACATTCAGTACTTC	CASSPLQGGNIQYF
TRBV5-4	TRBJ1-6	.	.	TGTGCCAGCAGCGCCGGGGGGGGCATACCTACCGATTCACCCCTCCACTTT	CASSAGGGIPTDSPLHF
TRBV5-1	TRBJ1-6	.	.	TGCGCCAGCAGCCGGGGCCGGACAGCAGCCAATTCACCCCTCCACTTT	CASSRGRTAANSPLHF
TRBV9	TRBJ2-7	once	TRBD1	TGTGCCAGCAGCGACCTACGACAGGGCGCCGAGCAGTACTTC	CASSDLRQGAEQYF
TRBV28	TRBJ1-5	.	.	TGTGCCAGCACCTTGGGGTCGGGGGGCATTCAGCCCCAGCATTTT	CASTLGSGGIQPQHF
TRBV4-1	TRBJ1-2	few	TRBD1	TGCGCCAGCAGCCAGACAGGGACAGTCTATGGCTACACCTTC	CASSQTGTVYGYTF
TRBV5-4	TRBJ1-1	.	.	TGTGCCAGCAGCTTACCGGGACAAGGTTTTGAAGCTTTCTTT	CASSLPGQGFEAFF
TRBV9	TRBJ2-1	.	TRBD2	TGTGCCAGCAGCGTAGATTGGACTAGTTTCAATGAGCAGTTCTTC	CASSVDWTSFNEQFF
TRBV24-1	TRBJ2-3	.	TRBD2	TGTGCCACCAGTGATCTGGGACTAGCGGGGGGACCTCGGGATACGCAGTATTTT	CATSDLGLAGGPRDTQYF
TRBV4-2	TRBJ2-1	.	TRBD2	TGTGCCAGCAGCCAGGGCGGGGGGGCCTTACAGGACTACAATGAGCAGTTCTTC	CASSQGGGALQDYNEQFF
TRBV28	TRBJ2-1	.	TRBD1	TGTGCCAGCAGGACCTCCGGGACAGGCATAAGGTTCTTC	CASRTSGTGIRFF
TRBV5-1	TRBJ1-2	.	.	TGCGCCAGCAGCATAGACACTAACTATGGCTACACCTTC	CASSIDTNYGYTF